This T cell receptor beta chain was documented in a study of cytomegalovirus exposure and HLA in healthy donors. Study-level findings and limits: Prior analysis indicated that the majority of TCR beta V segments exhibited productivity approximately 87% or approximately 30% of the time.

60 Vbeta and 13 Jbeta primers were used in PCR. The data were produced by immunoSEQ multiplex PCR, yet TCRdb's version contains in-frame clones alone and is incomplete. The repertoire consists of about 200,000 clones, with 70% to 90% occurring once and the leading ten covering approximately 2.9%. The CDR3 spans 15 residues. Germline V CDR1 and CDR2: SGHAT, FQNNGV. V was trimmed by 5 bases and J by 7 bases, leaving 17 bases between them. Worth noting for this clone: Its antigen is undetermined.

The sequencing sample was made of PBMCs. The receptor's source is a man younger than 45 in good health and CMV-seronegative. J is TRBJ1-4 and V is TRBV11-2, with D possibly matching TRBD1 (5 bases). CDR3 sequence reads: CASSPERGFGEKLFF. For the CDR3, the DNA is TGTGCCAGCAGCCCCGAACGGGGGTTCGGTGAAAAACTGTTTTTT.